A single sample is the source of the 31 T cell receptor beta chains below, sequenced in a study of long-term antiretroviral therapy in people with HIV. immunoSEQ v3.0 was run at survey level. The table came from immunoSEQ multiplex PCR; TCRdb's copy has only in-frame clones and leaves some out. The table has 20,000 to 25,000 clones, approximately 91% seen once; the top ten hold under 8.5%. This sample comprised unsorted PBMCs, obtained 0.6 years after starting antiretroviral therapy. Receptor source: a man aged 60 to 69 with HIV.

This rearrangement joins TRBV18 to TRBJ1-3; D may be TRBD1 (6 bases). Per germline, CDR1 KGHSH and CDR2 LQKENI. This CDR3 comprises 16 residues. V lost 0 bases and J 4 bases, leaving 13 bases between the germline ends. CDR3: CASSPPGAGRGNTIYF. The DNA of the CDR3 is TGTGCCAGCTCACCACCGGGGGCAGGGAGAGGAAACACCATATATTTT.

The chain links TRBV28 to TRBJ1-1, with TRBD1 as a possible D gene (5 bases). Trimming removed 1 base at V and 0 bases at J, with 9 bases between. Germline lookup yields CDR1 MDHEN and CDR2 SYDVKM. This CDR3 contains 15 residues. The CDR3 sequence: CASSLLTDMNTEAFF. As DNA, the CDR3 is TGTGCCAGCAGTTTATTGACAGACATGAACACTGAAGCTTTCTTT. The whole variable domain, remainder taken from reference TRBV28 and TRBJ1-1, is DVKVTQSSRYLVKRTGEKVFLECVQDMDHENMFWYRQDPGLGLRLIYFSYDVKMKEKGDIPEGYSVSREKKERFSLILESASTNQTSMYLCASSLLTDMNTEAFFGQGTRLTVV.

The J gene is TRBJ2-7, the V gene TRBV7-3; tentative D call: TRBD2 (6 bases). CDR3 length: 13 residues. V lost 5 bases and J 6 bases, leaving 14 bases between the germline ends. Germline CDR1 SGHTA, CDR2 FQGTGA. The CDR3 loop reads CASSKGTLGEQYF. For the CDR3, the DNA is TGTGCCAGCAGCAAAGGGACTCTGGGCGAGCAGTACTTC.

The genes are TRBV7-8 and TRBJ1-1, with TRBD1 matching over 8 bases. V was pared by 2 bases and J by 3 bases, with 5 bases of the junction left unmatched. Germline V CDR1 and CDR2: SGHVS, FQNEAQ. The length of the CDR3 is 15 residues. Here the CDR3 reads CASSLLQGAYTEAFF. As DNA, the CDR3 is TGTGCCAGCAGCTTACTGCAGGGGGCCTACACTGAAGCTTTCTTT.

The chain is built from TRBV6-5 and TRBJ2-7; 7 bases fit TRBD2. In germline, CDR1 is MNHEY, CDR2 SVGAGI. There are 13 residues in the CDR3. V trimming: 5 bases; J trimming: 1 base; junction bases outside the gene matches: 2. DNA for the CDR3: TGTGCCAGCAGTGGGGGGGATTCCTACGAGCAGTACTTC. This encodes CASSGGDSYEQYF.

The V and J genes are TRBV19 and TRBJ1-4; D is unresolved. V was pared by 1 base and J by 3 bases, with 12 bases between. The CDR3 is made up of 16 amino acids. Germline V gene sequence: CDR1 LNHDA, CDR2 SQIVND (reference sequence). The CDR3 sequence: CASSIGSGRANEKLFF. CDR3 bases: TGTGCCAGTAGTATAGGGTCCGGAAGAGCTAATGAAAAACTGTTTTTT.

The chain joins TRBV11-2 to TRBJ1-1; maybe TRBD1 (5 bases). CDR3 length: 14 residues. V was trimmed by 3 bases and J by 6 bases, leaving 14 bases between them. CDR1 and CDR2 (germline): SGHAT, FQNNGV. The CDR3, as DNA: TGTGCCAGCAGCTTGAGAGGGGAATGGTCTGAAGCTTTCTTT. Residues: CASSLRGEWSEAFF.

This sequence joins TRBV5-1 and TRBJ2-1, with 15 bases matching TRBD2. The germline V gene has CDR1 SGHRS and CDR2 YFSETQ. CDR3 size: 16 residues. With V trimmed by 3 bases and J by 7 bases, 5 bases remained unmatched. The CDR3 reads CASSSGTSGGLNEQFF. CDR3 nucleotide sequence: TGCGCCAGCAGCTCCGGGACTAGCGGGGGGTTAAATGAGCAGTTCTTC.

J is TRBJ2-3 and V is TRBV5-1; D is uncertain. The CDR3 is made up of 15 amino acids. Deletions cut 1 base from V and 3 bases from J, with 12 bases between. Germline-derived CDR1 and CDR2 are SGHRS and YFSETQ. CDR3 bases: TGCGCCAGCAGCTTGAGGGAAGTCAGGACAGATACGCAGTATTTT. As protein: CASSLREVRTDTQYF.

The chain combines TRBV7-8 with TRBJ1-1; TRBD1 matches at 7 bases. J gave up 4 bases and V 3 bases, and 2 bases lay outside the gene matches. CDR1 SGHVS and CDR2 FQNEAQ come from the germline V gene. The CDR3 loop spans 13 amino acids. The CDR3 DNA reads TGTGCCAGCAGCTTGGGGACAGCCACTGAAGCTTTCTTT. This translates into CASSLGTATEAFF.

This clone was picked up a small number of times. The chain employs TRBV10-1 and TRBJ2-7; unclear D gene. This CDR3 is 12 amino acids long. In germline, CDR1 is WNHNN, CDR2 SYGVQD (reference sequence). V shed 4 bases and J shed 0 bases, with 4 bases lying between them. CDR3 residues: CASSGSSYEQYF. The CDR3 bases are TGCGCCAGCAGTGGGTCCTCCTACGAGCAGTACTTC.

The genes are TRBV5-1 and TRBJ2-5; D possibly corresponds to TRBD1 (6 bases). The germline V gene encodes CDR1 SGHRS and CDR2 YFSETQ. Deletions cut 4 bases from V and 7 bases from J, with 11 bases between. The CDR3 length is 12 residues. The CDR3: CASSQLQGTQYF. In DNA, the CDR3 is TGCGCCAGCAGCCAGTTACAGGGGACCCAGTACTTC.

V usage is TRBV5-5 and J usage is TRBJ2-1, with 14 bases lining up with TRBD2. V lost 3 bases and J lost 9; bases outside the gene matches: 8. The CDR3 extends over 16 amino acids. The germline gives CDR1 SGHKS, CDR2 YYEKEE (reference sequence). The CDR3 nucleotides are TGTGCCAGCAGCTCTGGGACTAGCGGGAGAACAGGTGAGCAGTTCTTC. Translated, it gives CASSSGTSGRTGEQFF.

Only a few counts were recorded for this clone. The genes are TRBV5-8 and TRBJ2-7; D may be TRBD1 (6 bases). This CDR3 spans 15 amino acids. Germline values: CDR1 SGHTS, CDR2 YDEGEE. Trimming cost V 1 base and J 4 bases, with 15 bases left between them. In DNA form, the CDR3 reads TGTGCCAGCAGCTTGCAGGGGCTGGGGGCTTACGAGCAGTACTTC. Amino acids: CASSLQGLGAYEQYF.

The chain recombines TRBV19 with TRBJ1-1; 7 positions agree with TRBD1. The V gene's germline CDR1 is LNHDA and CDR2 SQIVND (reference sequence). The CDR3 length is 17 residues. The V segment lost 5 bases and the J segment 5 bases; nucleotides outside the gene matches: 17. Written as DNA, the CDR3 is TGTGCCAGTAGTTCGGGGGGGGTATACAGGGGATTTACTGAAGCTTTCTTT. Translating it yields CASSSGGVYRGFTEAFF.

This chain joins TRBV4-3 and TRBJ1-2; a possible D gene is TRBD1 (6 bases). This CDR3 has 13 residues. Per the germline V gene, CDR1 is LGHNA and CDR2 is YSLEER. V lost 3 bases and J 5 bases, leaving 10 bases between the germline ends. CDR3 amino acids: CASSQRGEYGYTF. CDR3 bases: TGCGCCAGCAGCCAGAGGGGGGAATATGGCTACACCTTC.

The chain has TRBV2 and TRBJ2-7; D is tentatively TRBD1 or TRBD2 (5 bases each). The CDR3 covers 12 residues. CDR1 is SNHLY and CDR2 is FYNNEI in the germline V gene. Trimming took off 6 bases at V and 7 bases at J, with 13 bases between the two ends. This CDR3 reads CASRGDSQEQYF. The CDR3 region has the DNA TGTGCCAGCAGGGGAGACAGCCAGGAGCAGTACTTC.

CDR3 loop: CASRGTGYGYTF. The CDR3 DNA reads as TGTGCCAGCAGGGGGACAGGGTATGGCTACACCTTC. V usage is TRBV11-2 and J usage is TRBJ1-2, with 9 bases identical to TRBD1. V was clipped by 6 bases and J by 5 bases; unmatched bases: 1. The germline gives CDR1 SGHAT, CDR2 FQNNGV. CDR3 size: 12 residues.

The chain couples TRBV19 to TRBJ2-5, with D tentatively TRBD2 (7 bases). From germline, CDR1 is LNHDA and CDR2 SQIVND (reference sequence). Trimming removed 7 bases at V and 1 base at J, with 13 bases between. The CDR3 is 14 residues long. The CDR3 DNA reads as TGTGCCAGTAATCCGCGGGGGCCCCAAGAGACCCAGTACTTC. Protein product: CASNPRGPQETQYF.

This chain's CDR3 is CASSLVGSGYSYNEQFF. DNA of the CDR3: TGTGCCAGCAGCTTGGTAGGTAGCGGGTACTCCTACAATGAGCAGTTCTTC. The V and J genes are TRBV5-4 and TRBJ2-1, with 7 bases identical to TRBD2. Germline V gene lookup returns CDR1 SGHNT and CDR2 YYREEE (reference sequence). The CDR3 totals 17 residues. Losses at the gene ends were 0 bases for V and 0 bases for J; bases not matched to a gene: 6. The full variable domain, its missing parts supplied by reference TRBV5-4 and TRBJ2-1, is ETGVTQSPTHLIKTRGQQVTLRCSSQSGHNTVSWYQQALGQGPQFIFQYYREEENGRGNFPPRFSGLQFPNYSSELNVNALELDDSALYLCASSLVGSGYSYNEQFFGPGTRLTVL.

The chain couples TRBV5-4 to TRBJ2-5; no reliable D call. V was pared by 1 base and J by 5 bases, with 3 bases between. CDR3 length: 11 amino acids. CDR1 and CDR2 from the germline V gene are SGHNT and YYREEE (reference sequence). The CDR3 protein is CASSLYETQYF. The CDR3 nucleotides are TGTGCCAGCAGCTTGTACGAGACCCAGTACTTC.

This clone was seen only once. The genes are TRBV19 and TRBJ1-2; D ambiguous. The CDR3 is 14 residues long. The ends were cut back, 10 bases at V and 5 bases at J, with 20 bases in the middle. Looked up from germline, CDR1 is LNHDA and CDR2 is SQIVND (reference sequence). CDR3 coding DNA: TGTGCCACTTCTTCGCAGACCCGGGGTTATGGCTACACCTTC. This sequence encodes CATSSQTRGYGYTF.

This clone was detected only a few times. The CDR3 here is CASSIGQSYEQYF. The CDR3 DNA follows: TGTGCCAGTAGTATAGGACAGTCCTACGAGCAGTACTTC. V usage is TRBV19 and J usage is TRBJ2-7; D is possibly TRBD1 (5 bases). Trimming stripped 1 base from V and 1 base from J, with 5 bases between. This CDR3 spans 13 amino acids. CDR1 LNHDA and CDR2 SQIVND come from the germline V gene (reference sequence).

The chain employs TRBV7-9 and TRBJ2-1, with 12 bases matching TRBD2. V trimming: 2 bases; J trimming: 6 bases; junction bases outside the gene matches: 2. The V gene's germline CDR1 is SEHNR and CDR2 FQNEAQ (reference sequence). CDR3 length: 15 residues. The chain's CDR3 is CASSLLTSGSNEQFF. CDR3 in DNA: TGTGCCAGCAGCTTACTGACTAGCGGGAGCAATGAGCAGTTCTTC.

The V call is TRBV5-5, the J call TRBJ2-7; 8 nucleotides line up with TRBD1. CDR1 and CDR2 from the germline V gene are SGHKS and YYEKEE (reference sequence). The length of the CDR3 is 13 residues. Losses at the gene ends were 5 bases for V and 5 bases for J; bases not matched to a gene: 6. In DNA form, the CDR3 reads TGTGCCAGCAGTAGGCAGGGGGCCGACGAGCAGTACTTC. Translating gives CASSRQGADEQYF.

The genes are TRBV27 and TRBJ2-5; possible D gene TRBD2, 6 bases. The DNA matches TRBJ2-7 better at its end, which makes the J call doubtful. The CDR3 runs to 13 residues. Germline CDR1 and CDR2: MNHEY and SMNVEV (reference sequence). The CDR3 here is CASSLAGPYEQYF. In DNA form, the CDR3 reads TGTGCCAGCAGTTTAGCGGGGCCCTACGAGCAGTACTTC.

This chain uses TRBV7-2 with TRBJ2-7; TRBD2 aligns across 11 bases. Per the germline V gene, CDR1 is SGHTA and CDR2 is FQGNSA. This CDR3 has 15 amino acids. With V trimmed by 6 bases and J by 7 bases, 11 bases remained unmatched. CDR3 bases: TGTGCCAGCAGACCCACTAGCGGGGGTGGCTGGGAGCAGTACTTC. The encoded protein is CASRPTSGGGWEQYF.

This chain uses TRBV27 with TRBJ1-5; D is perhaps TRBD1 (5 bases). Trimming stripped 2 bases from V and 5 bases from J, with 10 bases between. Germline V lookup: CDR1 MNHEY, CDR2 SMNVEV (reference sequence). This CDR3 has 14 amino acids. CDR3 nucleotides: TGTGCCAGCAGTTTACGGGTAGGGGATCAGCCCCAGCATTTT. Amino acids: CASSLRVGDQPQHF.

In DNA, the CDR3 is TGTGCCAGCAACGGACAGGGGAGCTACGAGCAGTACTTC. It yields the protein CASNGQGSYEQYF. The gene calls are TRBV6-1 and TRBJ2-7, with TRBD1 identical over 9 bases. J lost 3 bases, V lost 7 bases, and 4 bases had no gene match. The CDR3 is made up of 13 amino acids. Per germline, CDR1 MNHNS and CDR2 SASEGT.

Comment on this clone: One end of the junction varies from germline; a read error may be responsible. The chain employs TRBV25-1 and TRBJ2-2; either TRBD1 or TRBD2 may supply D (6 bases each). The germline gives CDR1 MGHDK, CDR2 SYGVNS. This CDR3 is 16 amino acids long. The CDR3 is CASMDSWGAATGKLFF. DNA for the CDR3: TGTGCCAGCATGGATTCCTGGGGGGCGGCCACCGGGAAGCTGTTTTTT.

The J gene is TRBJ1-1, the V gene TRBV10-3; D is unclear. V gave up 3 bases and J gave up 3 bases, with 11 bases separating them. The CDR3 is 14 residues long. Per germline, CDR1 ENHRY and CDR2 SYGVKD. The CDR3 reads CAISEKGLDTEAFF. CDR3 sequence (DNA): TGTGCCATCAGTGAAAAGGGATTGGACACTGAAGCTTTCTTT.